The T cell receptor (beta chain) described here comes from a study of blood T cell repertoires in COVID-19. Across the whole study: PBMCs, B-cell-depleted T cells, or T cells were the source of the cDNA or gDNA that made up the material.

Original analysis: Amplifying reference gene primers gave estimates of nucleated cell counts. TCRdb's copy holds only in-frame clones and misses some; the assay was immunoSEQ multiplex PCR. For V, J and clone size, that table is used; D and trimming come from the DNA. Of over 8,500 clones in the sample, about 87% were seen once. The sequence was obtained from a human donor in a cohort sampled during active COVID-19. The sample was peripheral blood.

The CDR3 loop is CAITPSGTSGDEQYF. The CDR3, as DNA: TGTGCCATCACCCCCTCGGGGACTAGCGGGGACGAGCAGTACTTC. The chain has TRBV10-3 and TRBJ2-7; 13 bases map to TRBD2. Germline trimming cut 7 bases from V and 5 bases from J; bases unmatched to any gene: 8. Germline CDR1 reads ENHRY; CDR2 reads SYGVKD. This CDR3 is 15 amino acids long.